These T cell receptor beta chains were read from a single sample in a study of T cell responses to AZD1222 COVID-19 vaccine. The protocol was immunoSEQ multiplex PCR, while the TCRdb copy is restricted to in-frame clones and leaves out a portion. The sample records 180,000 or so clones, roughly nine tenths being singletons. This specimen was peripheral blood, taken 28 days after the second AZD1222 dose. The source of these receptors is an adult who received the AZD1222 COVID-19 vaccine. Each CDR3 is given with its conserved first and last residue. The D gene is left open where the match is weak. A row's size may be missing; if present it is once, few, many or a size class.

CDR3 protein,CDR3 DNA,V gene,J gene,clone size,D gene
CACVKGQGFVNTEAFF,TGTGCCTGTGTAAAGGGACAGGGGTTTGTGAACACTGAAGCTTTCTTT,TRBV30,TRBJ1-1,NA,TRBD1
CASSQRPGEKLFF,TGTGCCAGCAGCCAACGGCCGGGGGAAAAACTGTTTTTT,TRBV14,TRBJ1-4,NA,NA
CASSDSGTYNEQFF,TGTGCCAGCAGTGACTCAGGCACGTACAATGAGCAGTTCTTC,TRBV6-4,TRBJ2-1,NA,NA
CASSYGGEGDYGYTF,TGTGCCAGCAGTTACGGGGGAGAGGGTGACTATGGCTACACCTTC,TRBV28,TRBJ1-2,NA,NA
CASSYRNSLLSYNEQFF,TGTGCCAGCAGTTATAGGAACAGCTTACTCTCCTACAATGAGCAGTTCTTC,TRBV27,TRBJ2-1,NA,NA
CASRRGPGSYNEQFF,TGTGCCAGCAGACGTGGACCGGGCTCCTACAATGAGCAGTTCTTC,TRBV11-2,TRBJ2-1,NA,NA
CASSLRGFGNQPQHF,TGTGCCAGCAGTCTAAGGGGTTTCGGCAATCAGCCCCAGCATTTT,TRBV6-6,TRBJ1-5,once,NA
CASSLGPATDTQYF,TGTGCCAGCAGTTTGGGCCCTGCCACAGATACGCAGTATTTT,TRBV27,TRBJ2-3,NA,NA
CASSLKGQGAYEQFF,TGTGCCAGCAGCTTGAAAGGACAGGGGGCGTATGAGCAGTTCTTC,TRBV5-5,TRBJ2-1,NA,TRBD1
CATSGAGYNEQFF,TGTGCCACCAGTGGTGCAGGGTACAATGAGCAGTTCTTC,TRBV24-1,TRBJ2-1,NA,NA
CASRPTGGVYGYTF,TGTGCCAGTAGGCCGACAGGGGGTGTCTATGGCTACACCTTC,TRBV19,TRBJ1-2,NA,TRBD1
CASSLEGKLGNYGYTF,TGTGCCAGCAGCTTAGAGGGGAAACTAGGGAACTATGGCTACACCTTC,TRBV7-9,TRBJ1-2,NA,NA
CASSPGGWGRGNEQYF,TGTGCCAGCAGCCCAGGGGGGTGGGGGAGGGGCAACGAGCAGTACTTC,TRBV5-4,TRBJ2-7,NA,NA
CAISPGTGTKNIQYF,TGTGCCATCAGTCCCGGGACAGGGACCAAAAACATTCAGTACTTC,TRBV10-3,TRBJ2-4,NA,TRBD1
CASSLVGGGYTF,TGTGCCAGCAGCTTGGTAGGCGGTGGCTACACCTTC,TRBV12-3/TRBV12-4,TRBJ1-2,NA,NA
CASLPGGLVKNIQYF,TGTGCAAGTCTCCCGGGGGGGCTAGTCAAAAACATTCAGTACTTC,TRBV12-2,TRBJ2-4,NA,NA
CASSLDRAIVHEQYF,TGCGCCAGCAGCTTGGACAGGGCTATCGTACACGAGCAGTACTTC,TRBV5-1,TRBJ2-7,NA,NA
CASSPEGGDDSPLHF,TGTGCCAGCAGCCCCGAGGGGGGGGACGATTCACCCCTCCACTTT,TRBV9,TRBJ1-6,NA,NA
CASSLLTGVGVLAKNIQYF,TGTGCCAGCAGCCTACTCACGGGGGTTGGGGTTCTAGCCAAAAACATTCAGTACTTC,TRBV5-5,TRBJ2-4,NA,NA
CASSLDAGQIYEQYF,TGTGCCAGCAGCTTAGATGCGGGACAAATCTACGAGCAGTACTTC,TRBV7-8,TRBJ2-7,NA,NA
CASSIGGRNYGYTF,TGTGCCAGTAGTATCGGGGGCCGTAACTATGGCTACACCTTC,TRBV19,TRBJ1-2,NA,NA
CASTYDGTGYGYTF,TGTGCCAGCACCTACGATGGGACAGGGTATGGCTACACCTTC,TRBV7-2,TRBJ1-2,few,TRBD1